This T cell receptor beta chain is from a study of cytomegalovirus exposure and HLA in healthy donors. On the study more broadly: Of a few hundred genotyped donors, more than 65% grouped in the Caucasian-associated ancestry cluster. Study observations and caveats: Later, an analysis found that common viral pathogens appeared to be linked with several of the most significant clusters.

CDR1 and CDR2 from the germline V gene are SGDLS and YYNGEE. The V and J ends lost 0 bases and 6 bases, in that order; junction bases with no gene match: 8. The CDR3 loop spans 17 amino acids. Amplification used 60 Vbeta primers and 13 Jbeta primers. Profiling relied on immunoSEQ multiplex PCR, and the TCRdb table lists in-frame clones only, not all of them. The sample yields approximately 150,000 clones, roughly 87% seen once. About this clone itself: Its antigen is undetermined.

The TCR was taken from a woman aged 40 to 50 in good health and CMV-seronegative. The sequencing input was PBMCs. This chain links TRBV9 with TRBJ2-3; 12 nucleotides match TRBD2. The CDR3 protein is CASSVALAGGPRDTQYF. CDR3 bases: TGTGCCAGCAGCGTAGCTCTAGCGGGAGGGCCGAGGGATACGCAGTATTTT.